The 16 T cell receptor beta chains below were found in one sample sequenced in a study of blood T cell repertoires in COVID-19. Measured with immunoSEQ multiplex PCR; TCRdb has only the in-frame clones, and not every one. The table has 130,000 to 150,000 clones, over 75% seen once. The sequenced sample consisted of peripheral blood. The receptors come from a man between 70 and 80 years old with acute or convalescent COVID-19.

The V gene is TRBV27, the J gene TRBJ2-1; D might be TRBD1 (6 bases). Germline values: CDR1 MNHEY, CDR2 SMNVEV (reference sequence). Trimming removed 0 bases at V and 2 bases at J, with 11 bases between. The CDR3 has 16 amino acids. This CDR3 is CASSLSPGVPYNEQFF. CDR3 DNA: TGTGCCAGCAGTTTATCGCCAGGGGTGCCCTACAATGAGCAGTTCTTC.

The V call is TRBV10-2, the J call TRBJ2-5; 10 positions match TRBD2. The CDR3 spans 14 residues. Germline loops: CDR1 WSHSY, CDR2 SAAADI. V lost 7 bases and J lost 3; bases outside the gene matches: 5. The CDR3 sequence: CASNSGGPEETQYF. The CDR3, as DNA: TGCGCCAGCAATAGCGGGGGGCCTGAAGAGACCCAGTACTTC.

The chain couples TRBV10-3 to TRBJ2-7; TRBD1 agrees at 9 bases. Germline loops: CDR1 ENHRY, CDR2 SYGVKD. CDR3 length: 14 residues. Unmatched junction bases numbered 5, after V lost 3 bases and J lost 5 bases. The CDR3 spells CAISEGQGRNEQYF. Here the CDR3 DNA reads TGTGCCATCAGTGAAGGACAGGGGAGGAACGAGCAGTACTTC.

The rearrangement joins TRBV2 to TRBJ2-1; TRBD1 matches 10 bases. The CDR3 totals 15 residues. The trim removed 6 bases at V and 6 bases at J, leaving 8 bases unmatched. Germline V gene data show CDR1 as SNHLY and CDR2 as FYNNEI. The CDR3 DNA follows: TGTGCCAGCAGCCCCCGGGACAGGGGAATCAATGAGCAGTTCTTC. Protein product: CASSPRDRGINEQFF. The full variable domain, completed using reference TRBV2 and TRBJ2-1, is EPEVTQTPSHQVTQMGQEVILRCVPISNHLYFYWYRQILGQKVEFLVSFYNNEISEKSEIFDDQFSVERPDGSNFTLKIRSTKLEDSAMYFCASSPRDRGINEQFFGPGTRLTVL.

This clone was observed a few times. This chain links TRBV9 with TRBJ1-6, with D perhaps TRBD1 (6 bases). This CDR3 is 15 amino acids long. V lost 0 bases and J 14 bases, leaving 18 bases between the germline ends. Germline V gene data show CDR1 as SGDLS and CDR2 as YYNGEE. Here the CDR3 reads CASSVETGTPLALHF. The DNA for the CDR3 is TGTGCCAGCAGCGTAGAAACAGGGACCCCTTTGGCCCTCCACTTT.

The V and J genes are TRBV19 and TRBJ1-2, with 8 bases matching TRBD1. CDR3 length: 13 amino acids. V dropped 8 bases and J dropped 3; count of bases not matched to a gene: 5. The V gene's germline CDR1 is LNHDA and CDR2 SQIVND (reference sequence). The CDR3 protein is CASLDRADYGYTF. The CDR3 DNA sequence: TGTGCCAGTTTGGACAGGGCTGACTATGGCTACACCTTC.

This clone was found once. The rearrangement joins TRBV19 to TRBJ2-5; a possible D gene is TRBD2 (7 bases). The V gene lost 3 bases and the J gene lost 2 bases, with 13 bases spanning the gap. This CDR3 comprises 15 residues. Germline assignment: CDR1 LNHDA and CDR2 SQIVND (reference sequence). As DNA, the CDR3 is TGTGCCAGTAGTATCGGCAGGGGAGGGCAAGAGACCCAGTACTTC. This codes for CASSIGRGGQETQYF.

The chain employs TRBV10-3 and TRBJ2-1, with D perhaps matching TRBD1 (6 bases). The CDR3 loop spans 12 amino acids. Deletions cut 5 bases from V and 7 bases from J, with 9 bases between. CDR1 is ENHRY, CDR2 SYGVKD, per germline. The CDR3 coding sequence is TGTGCCATCAGTCCCAGGGGAAATGAGCAGTTCTTC. This encodes CAISPRGNEQFF.

The chain links TRBV16 to TRBJ1-3; 7 bases fit TRBD1. Trimming removed 3 bases from V and 5 bases from J; junction bases left unmatched: 7. This CDR3 region has 15 residues. Germline CDR1 reads KGHSY; CDR2 reads FQNENV. CDR3 DNA: TGTGCCAGCAGCCAGTCCGGGACAGCAAGAAACACCATATATTTT. This translates into CASSQSGTARNTIYF.

This chain joins TRBV19 and TRBJ2-7; TRBD2 agrees at 8 bases. Germline assignment: CDR1 LNHDA and CDR2 SQIVND (reference sequence). J gave up 3 bases and V 1 base, and 5 bases lay outside the gene matches. This CDR3 spans 15 amino acids. Written as DNA, the CDR3 is TGTGCCAGTAGTATAGTGGGAGCGGGGGACTACGAGCAGTACTTC. Translating gives CASSIVGAGDYEQYF.

The chain recombines TRBV2 with TRBJ1-5; the D is unclear. The CDR3 contains 15 residues. CDR1 and CDR2 from the germline V gene are SNHLY and FYNNEI. The ends were cut back, 4 bases at V and 1 base at J, with 11 bases in the middle. The CDR3 region has the DNA TGTGCCAGCAGTGCCGTTCTGCAGAGCAATCAGCCCCAGCATTTT. Amino acids: CASSAVLQSNQPQHF.

This chain connects TRBV15 to TRBJ1-2; 7 bases map to TRBD1. This CDR3 is 17 amino acids long. CDR1 and CDR2 (germline): LNHNV, YYDKDF (reference sequence). The trim removed 5 bases at V and 1 base at J, leaving 13 bases unmatched. Here the CDR3 reads CATSQKRDSLDNYGYTF. The CDR3 DNA follows: TGTGCCACCAGCCAGAAACGGGACAGTCTTGATAACTATGGCTACACCTTC. Together with reference TRBV15 and TRBJ1-2, the CDR3 gives the full variable domain: DAMVIQNPRYQVTQFGKPVTLSCSQTLNHNVMYWYQQKSSQAPKLLFHYYDKDFNNEADTPDNFQSRRPNTSFCFLDIRSPGLGDTAMYLCATSQKRDSLDNYGYTFGSGTRLTVV.

CDR3 region: CASSLVSGGSYNEQFF. The CDR3 DNA follows: TGTGCCAGCAGTCTAGTTTCAGGGGGCAGCTACAATGAGCAGTTCTTC. This chain joins TRBV28 and TRBJ2-1; TRBD1 aligns across 8 bases. Germline values: CDR1 MDHEN, CDR2 SYDVKM. The CDR3 sequence is 16 residues long. V gave up 5 bases and J gave up 3 bases; unmatched junction bases: 9.

A single count supports this clone. The chain is built from TRBV7-3 and TRBJ2-3; 10 bases match TRBD2. The CDR3 totals 15 residues. Germline V gene lookup returns CDR1 SGHTA and CDR2 FQGTGA. V lost 1 base, J lost 6 bases, and 4 bases stayed unmatched. CDR3 nucleotides: TGTGCCAGCAGCTTAAATAGCGGGAGGTTCGATACGCAGTATTTT. Its protein is CASSLNSGRFDTQYF.

The J gene is TRBJ2-7, the V gene TRBV5-1, with 7 bases aligning to TRBD1. Germline trimming cut 4 bases from V and 5 bases from J; bases unmatched to any gene: 9. Germline CDR1 SGHRS, CDR2 YFSETQ. The CDR3 has 14 residues. The CDR3: CASSEVQGKHEQYF. DNA of the CDR3: TGCGCCAGCAGCGAAGTACAGGGGAAACACGAGCAGTACTTC.

The J gene is TRBJ2-2, the V gene TRBV15; D call uncertain. Germline V gene sequence: CDR1 LNHNV, CDR2 YYDKDF (reference sequence). There are 15 residues in the CDR3. V was shortened by 5 bases and J by 0 bases, with 10 bases between the two germline ends. The CDR3, as DNA: TGTGCCACCAGCCGAAGCATACCGAACACCGGGGAGCTGTTTTTT. Translating gives CATSRSIPNTGELFF.